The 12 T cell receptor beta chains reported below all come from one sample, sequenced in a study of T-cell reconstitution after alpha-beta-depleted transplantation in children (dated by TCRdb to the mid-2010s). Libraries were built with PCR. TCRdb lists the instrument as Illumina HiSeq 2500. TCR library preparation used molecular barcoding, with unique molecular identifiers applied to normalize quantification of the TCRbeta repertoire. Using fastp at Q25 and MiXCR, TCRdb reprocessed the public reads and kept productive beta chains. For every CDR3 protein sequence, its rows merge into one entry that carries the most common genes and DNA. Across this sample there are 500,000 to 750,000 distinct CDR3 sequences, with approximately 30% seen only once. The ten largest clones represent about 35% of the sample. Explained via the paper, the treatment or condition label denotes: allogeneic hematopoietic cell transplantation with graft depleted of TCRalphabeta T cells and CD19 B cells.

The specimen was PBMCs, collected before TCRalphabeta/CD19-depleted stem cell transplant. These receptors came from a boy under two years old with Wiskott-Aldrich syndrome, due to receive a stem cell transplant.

CDR3 DNA sequence: TGTGCCAGCAGGAGGGGGCTAGGGTATGGCTACACCTTC. This translates into CASRRGLGYGYTF. The chain carries TRBV9 and TRBJ1-2, with 7 bases fitting TRBD1. Germline values: CDR1 SGDLS, CDR2 YYNGEE. The length of the CDR3 is 13 residues. V was pared by 5 bases and J by 5 bases, with 6 bases of the junction left unmatched.

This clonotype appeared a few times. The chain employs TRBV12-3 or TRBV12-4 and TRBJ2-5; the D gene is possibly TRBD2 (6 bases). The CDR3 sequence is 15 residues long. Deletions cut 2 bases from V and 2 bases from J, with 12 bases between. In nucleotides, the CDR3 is TGTGCCAGCAGTTTATCGGCGGCGGGACAAGAGACCCAGTACTTC. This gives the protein CASSLSAAGQETQYF.

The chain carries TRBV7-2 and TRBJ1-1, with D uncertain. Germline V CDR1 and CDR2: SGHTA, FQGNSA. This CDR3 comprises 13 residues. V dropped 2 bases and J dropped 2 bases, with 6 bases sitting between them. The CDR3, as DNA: TGTGCCAGCAGCTTAAACAGAAACACTGAAGCTTTCTTT. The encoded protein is CASSLNRNTEAFF. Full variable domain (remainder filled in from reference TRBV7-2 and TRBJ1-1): GAGVSQSPSNKVTEKGKDVELRCDPISGHTALYWYRQSLGQGLEFLIYFQGNSAPDKSGLPSDRFSAERTGGSVSTLTIQRTQQEDSAVYLCASSLNRNTEAFFGQGTRLTVV.

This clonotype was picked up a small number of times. The CDR3 DNA follows: TGCAGTTTCCTGAGGGACTACCTAGGATCCTACAATGAGCAGTTCTTC. Translating it yields CSFLRDYLGSYNEQFF. The chain has TRBV20-1 and TRBJ2-1; 7 positions match TRBD2. The CDR3 sequence is 16 residues long. Per germline, CDR1 DFQATT and CDR2 SNEGSKA (reference sequence). The V gene end was trimmed by 8 bases and the J gene end by 1 base; junction bases not matched to a gene: 14.

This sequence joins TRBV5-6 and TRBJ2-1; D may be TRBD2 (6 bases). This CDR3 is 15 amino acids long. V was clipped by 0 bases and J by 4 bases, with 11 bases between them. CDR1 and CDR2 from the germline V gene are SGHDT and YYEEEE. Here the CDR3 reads CASSLARETYNEQFF. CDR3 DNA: TGTGCCAGCAGCTTGGCGCGGGAAACTTACAATGAGCAGTTCTTC.

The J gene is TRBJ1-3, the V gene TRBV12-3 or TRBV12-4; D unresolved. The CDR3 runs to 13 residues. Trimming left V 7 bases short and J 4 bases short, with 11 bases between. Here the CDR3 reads CASTATPGNTIYF. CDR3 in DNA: TGTGCCAGCACCGCAACGCCGGGAAACACCATATATTTT.

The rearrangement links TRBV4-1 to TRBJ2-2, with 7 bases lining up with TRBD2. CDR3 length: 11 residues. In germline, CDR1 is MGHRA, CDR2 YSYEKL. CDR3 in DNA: TGCGCGGCGGGAGTTCTGGGGGAGCTGTTTTTT. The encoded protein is CAAGVLGELFF.

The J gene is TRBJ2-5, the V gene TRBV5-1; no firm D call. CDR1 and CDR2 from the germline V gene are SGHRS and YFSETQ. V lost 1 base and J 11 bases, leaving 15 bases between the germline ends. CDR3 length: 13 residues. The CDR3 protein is CASSLSDYNEQYF. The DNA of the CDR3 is TGCGCCAGCAGCTTGTCTGATTACAATGAGCAGTACTTC.

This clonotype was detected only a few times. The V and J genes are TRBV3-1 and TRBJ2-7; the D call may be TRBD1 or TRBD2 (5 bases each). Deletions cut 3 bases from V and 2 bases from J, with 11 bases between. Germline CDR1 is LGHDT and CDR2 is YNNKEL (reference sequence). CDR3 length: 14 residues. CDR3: CASSHGTPPYEQYF. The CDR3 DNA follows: TGTGCCAGCAGCCACGGGACCCCCCCCTACGAGCAGTACTTC.

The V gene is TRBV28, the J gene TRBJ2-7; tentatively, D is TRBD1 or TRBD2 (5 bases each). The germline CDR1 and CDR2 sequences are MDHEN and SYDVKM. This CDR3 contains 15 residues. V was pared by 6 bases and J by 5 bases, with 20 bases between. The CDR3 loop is CASRPHGGLDHEQYF. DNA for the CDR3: TGTGCCAGCAGGCCGCATGGGGGTTTAGACCACGAGCAGTACTTC.

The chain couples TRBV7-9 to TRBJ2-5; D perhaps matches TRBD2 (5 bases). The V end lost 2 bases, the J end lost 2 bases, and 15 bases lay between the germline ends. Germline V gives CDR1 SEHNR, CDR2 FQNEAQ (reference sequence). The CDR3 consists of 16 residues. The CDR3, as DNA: TGTGCCAGCAGCTTACAGAGCGGAGCCGGGCAAGAGACCCAGTACTTC. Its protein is CASSLQSGAGQETQYF.

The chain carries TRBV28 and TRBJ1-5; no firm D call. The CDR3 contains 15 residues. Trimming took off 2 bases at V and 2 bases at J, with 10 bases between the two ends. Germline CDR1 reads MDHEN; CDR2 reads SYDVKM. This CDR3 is CASSLRGWRNQPQHF. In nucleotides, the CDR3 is TGTGCCAGCAGTTTACGGGGTTGGCGCAATCAGCCCCAGCATTTT. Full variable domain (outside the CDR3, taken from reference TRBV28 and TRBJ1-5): DVKVTQSSRYLVKRTGEKVFLECVQDMDHENMFWYRQDPGLGLRLIYFSYDVKMKEKGDIPEGYSVSREKKERFSLILESASTNQTSMYLCASSLRGWRNQPQHFGDGTRLSIL.